One T cell receptor (beta chain) is described in this entry. Germline-derived CDR1 and CDR2 are SNHLY and FYNNEI. The CDR3 totals 19 residues. J lost 6 bases, V lost 5 bases, and 15 bases had no gene match. The data derive from a study of blood T cell repertoires in COVID-19. Study-level information: Acute and convalescent COVID-19 specimens originated in the United States, Italy and Spain. PBMCs, B-cell-depleted T cells, or T cells were the source of the cDNA or gDNA that made up the material.

In the study's own analysis: Estimation of nucleated cell counts was performed using reference gene primer amplification. TCRdb's copy holds only in-frame clones and misses some; the assay was immunoSEQ multiplex PCR. The V and J calls and clone size were taken over from that table, and D and trimming were inferred from the DNA. This sample has 200,000 to 250,000 clones, with almost 90% found just once. Sequenced: peripheral blood. The chain employs TRBV2 and TRBJ2-4; 14 nucleotides agree with TRBD2. This TCR was recovered from a man aged 18 to 29 with active or convalescent COVID-19. The CDR3 sequence: CASSRLAGGGRLTGNIQYF. CDR3 DNA: TGTGCCAGCAGTAGACTAGCGGGAGGGGGTCGTTTAACTGGAAACATTCAGTACTTC. The full variable domain, completed using reference TRBV2 and TRBJ2-4, is EPEVTQTPSHQVTQMGQEVILRCVPISNHLYFYWYRQILGQKVEFLVSFYNNEISEKSEIFDDQFSVERPDGSNFTLKIRSTKLEDSAMYFCASSRLAGGGRLTGNIQYFGAGTRLSVL.